One sample yielded the 9 T cell receptor beta chains listed below, sequenced in a study of beta chain features in type 1 diabetes. Study-level results: Type 1 diabetes patients had moderately but significantly shorter TCRB CDR3s in all four CD4+ subsets.

Isolated RNA was reverse transcribed in full, so expressed TCRB transcripts were sequenced. TCRdb's table, derived via immunoSEQ multiplex PCR, lists solely in-frame clones and lacks some. This table has hundreds of thousands of clones, roughly 13% appearing once. Their target antigens are unknown. The source material was naive CD4+ T cells from blood. Receptors were obtained from a man younger than 35 with type 1 diabetes.

This clone was recorded a few times. The chain recombines TRBV5-6 with TRBJ1-1, with TRBD1 matching 7 bases. This CDR3 spans 13 amino acids. Germline values: CDR1 SGHDT, CDR2 YYEEEE. V lost 3 bases, J lost 7 bases, and 6 bases stayed unmatched. The CDR3 DNA reads as TGTGCCAGCAGCTACAGGGGTTTGGATGAAGCTTTCTTT. This translates into CASSYRGLDEAFF.

This chain uses TRBV19 with TRBJ1-5, with no clear D. CDR1 and CDR2 (germline): LNHDA, SQIVND (reference sequence). Trimming stripped 2 bases from V and 7 bases from J, with 12 bases between. The CDR3 is 14 amino acids. The CDR3 nucleotides read TGTGCCAGTAGTATAATCTTGGTTGGGCAGCCCCAGCATTTT. Protein product: CASSIILVGQPQHF. The whole variable domain, remainder taken from reference TRBV19 and TRBJ1-5, is DGGITQSPKYLFRKEGQNVTLSCEQNLNHDAMYWYRQDPGQGLRLIYYSQIVNDFQKGDIAEGYSVSREKKESFPLTVTSAQKNPTAFYLCASSIILVGQPQHFGDGTRLSIL.

This sequence joins TRBV2 and TRBJ1-5; TRBD1 agrees at 10 bases. J gave up 10 bases and V 4 bases, and 7 bases lay outside the gene matches. The CDR3 is 14 amino acids. CDR1 is SNHLY and CDR2 is FYNNEI in the germline V gene. The CDR3 reads CASSGQGASEPQHF. The DNA for the CDR3 is TGTGCCAGCAGTGGACAGGGGGCCAGCGAACCCCAGCATTTT. Full variable domain (remainder filled in from reference TRBV2 and TRBJ1-5): EPEVTQTPSHQVTQMGQEVILRCVPISNHLYFYWYRQILGQKVEFLVSFYNNEISEKSEIFDDQFSVERPDGSNFTLKIRSTKLEDSAMYFCASSGQGASEPQHFGDGTRLSIL.

This clone was detected a few times. This CDR3 reads CASSLASTASTDTQYF. CDR3 DNA: TGTGCCAGCAGCTTAGCGTCGACAGCCAGCACAGATACGCAGTATTTT. The chain has TRBV7-9 and TRBJ2-3, with D maybe TRBD1 (5 bases). There are 16 residues in the CDR3. Germline values: CDR1 SEHNR, CDR2 FQNEAQ (reference sequence). With 0 bases removed from V and 0 bases from J, the gap between germline ends came to 10 bases.

V is TRBV5-1 and J is TRBJ2-7; 9 bases match TRBD2. Looked up from germline, CDR1 is SGHRS and CDR2 is YFSETQ. There are 15 residues in the CDR3. The trim removed 1 base at V and 3 bases at J, leaving 5 bases unmatched. CDR3 loop: CASSLTSGGNYEQYF. The CDR3 nucleotides are TGCGCCAGCAGCTTGACGAGCGGGGGGAACTACGAGCAGTACTTC.

The chain combines TRBV5-1 with TRBJ2-2, with 8 bases fitting TRBD2. Germline V gene lookup returns CDR1 SGHRS and CDR2 YFSETQ. The CDR3 loop spans 15 amino acids. With V trimmed by 6 bases and J by 1 base, 5 bases remained unmatched. This CDR3 is CASTPLAENTGELFF. DNA for the CDR3: TGCGCCAGCACCCCACTAGCGGAGAACACCGGGGAGCTGTTTTTT.

J is TRBJ2-3 and V is TRBV7-9; possibly TRBD2 for D (5 bases). Between the trimmed V and J ends, which lost 5 bases and 5 bases, there was a span of 14 bases. Germline CDR1 and CDR2: SEHNR and FQNEAQ (reference sequence). This CDR3 comprises 14 residues. The CDR3 sequence is CASSLEGTQDTQYF. Here the CDR3 DNA reads TGTGCCAGCAGCCTAGAGGGCACCCAAGATACGCAGTATTTT.

The chain has TRBV30 and TRBJ1-5; perhaps TRBD1 as D (6 bases). Trimming removed 2 bases from V and 4 bases from J, with 9 bases in between. The CDR3 consists of 13 residues. The V gene's germline CDR1 is GTSNPN and CDR2 SVGIG (reference sequence). In DNA, the CDR3 is TGTGCCTGGAGTCAGGGGATAAATCAGCCCCAGCATTTT. Its protein product is CAWSQGINQPQHF. The full variable domain, its missing parts supplied by reference TRBV30 and TRBJ1-5, is SQTIHQWPATLVQPVGSPLSLECTVEGTSNPNLYWYRQAAGRGLQLLFYSVGIGQISSEVPQNLSASRPQDRQFILSSKKLLLSDSGFYLCAWSQGINQPQHFGDGTRLSIL.

The J gene is TRBJ2-7, the V gene TRBV30; D possibly corresponds to TRBD1 (5 bases). The CDR3 length is 12 residues. CDR1 GTSNPN and CDR2 SVGIG come from the germline V gene (reference sequence). Between the trimmed V and J ends, which lost 2 bases and 2 bases, there was a span of 7 bases. The CDR3 is CAWSQGTYEQYF. In DNA, the CDR3 is TGTGCCTGGAGTCAGGGCACCTACGAGCAGTACTTC.